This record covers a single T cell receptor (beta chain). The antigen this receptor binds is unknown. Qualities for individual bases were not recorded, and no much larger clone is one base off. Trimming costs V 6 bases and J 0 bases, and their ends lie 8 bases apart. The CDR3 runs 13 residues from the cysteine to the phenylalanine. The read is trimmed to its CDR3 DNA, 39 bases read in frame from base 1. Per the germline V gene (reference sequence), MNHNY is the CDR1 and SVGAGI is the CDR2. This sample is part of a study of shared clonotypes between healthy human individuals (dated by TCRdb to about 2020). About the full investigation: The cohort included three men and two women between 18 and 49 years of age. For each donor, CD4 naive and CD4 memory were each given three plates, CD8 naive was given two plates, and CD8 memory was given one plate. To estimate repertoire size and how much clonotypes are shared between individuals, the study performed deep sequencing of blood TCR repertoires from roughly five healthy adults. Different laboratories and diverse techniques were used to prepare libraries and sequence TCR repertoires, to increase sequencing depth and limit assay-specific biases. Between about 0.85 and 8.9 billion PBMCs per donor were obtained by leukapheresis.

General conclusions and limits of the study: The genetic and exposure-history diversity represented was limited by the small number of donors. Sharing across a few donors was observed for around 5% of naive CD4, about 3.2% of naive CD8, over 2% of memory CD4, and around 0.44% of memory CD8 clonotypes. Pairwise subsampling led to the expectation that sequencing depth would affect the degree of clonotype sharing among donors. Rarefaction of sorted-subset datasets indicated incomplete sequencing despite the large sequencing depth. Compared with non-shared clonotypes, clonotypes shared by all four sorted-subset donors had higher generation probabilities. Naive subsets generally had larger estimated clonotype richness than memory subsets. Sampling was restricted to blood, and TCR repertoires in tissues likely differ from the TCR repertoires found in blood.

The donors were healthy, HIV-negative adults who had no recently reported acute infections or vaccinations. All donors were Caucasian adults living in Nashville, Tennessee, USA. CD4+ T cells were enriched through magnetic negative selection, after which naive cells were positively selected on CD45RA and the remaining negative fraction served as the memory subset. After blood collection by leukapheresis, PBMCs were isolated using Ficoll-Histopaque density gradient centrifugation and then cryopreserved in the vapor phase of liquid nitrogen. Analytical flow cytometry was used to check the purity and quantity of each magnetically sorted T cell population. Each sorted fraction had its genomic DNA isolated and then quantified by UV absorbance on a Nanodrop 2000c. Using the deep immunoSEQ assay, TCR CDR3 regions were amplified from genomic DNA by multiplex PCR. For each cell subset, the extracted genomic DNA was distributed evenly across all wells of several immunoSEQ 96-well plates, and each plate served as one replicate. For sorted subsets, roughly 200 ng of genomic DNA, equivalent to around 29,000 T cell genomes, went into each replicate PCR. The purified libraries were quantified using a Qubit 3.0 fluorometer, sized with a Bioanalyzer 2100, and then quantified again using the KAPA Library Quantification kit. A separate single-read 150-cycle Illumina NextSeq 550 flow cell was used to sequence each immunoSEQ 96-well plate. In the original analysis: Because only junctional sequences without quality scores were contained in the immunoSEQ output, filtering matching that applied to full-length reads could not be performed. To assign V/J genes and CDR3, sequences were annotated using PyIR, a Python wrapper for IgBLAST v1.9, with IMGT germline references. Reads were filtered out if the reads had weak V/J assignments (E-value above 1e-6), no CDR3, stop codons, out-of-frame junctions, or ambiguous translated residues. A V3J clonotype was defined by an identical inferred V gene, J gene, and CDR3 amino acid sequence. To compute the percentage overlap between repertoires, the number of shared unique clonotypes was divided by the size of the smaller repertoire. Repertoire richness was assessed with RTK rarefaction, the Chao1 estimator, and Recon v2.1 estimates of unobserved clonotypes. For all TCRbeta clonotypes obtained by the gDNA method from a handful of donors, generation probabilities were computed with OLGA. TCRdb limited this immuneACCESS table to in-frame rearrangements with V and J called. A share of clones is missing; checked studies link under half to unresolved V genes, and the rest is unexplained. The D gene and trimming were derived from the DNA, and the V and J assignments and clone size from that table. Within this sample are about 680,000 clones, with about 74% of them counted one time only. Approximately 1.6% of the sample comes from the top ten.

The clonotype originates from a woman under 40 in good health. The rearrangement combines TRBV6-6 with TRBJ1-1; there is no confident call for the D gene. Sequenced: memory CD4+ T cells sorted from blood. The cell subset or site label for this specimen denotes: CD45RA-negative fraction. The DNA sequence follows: TGTGCCAGCAGGTCAGACCTGAACACTGAAGCTTTCTTT. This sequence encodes CASRSDLNTEAFF.